This entry lists 12 T cell receptor beta chains sequenced from one sample in a study of shared clonotypes between healthy human individuals. CD45RO-negative cells were positively selected for CCR7, leaving out terminally differentiated effector memory CD45RA+ cells. Using immunoSEQ multiplex PCR, the repertoire was profiled, and TCRdb retains in-frame clones only, with some absent. The repertoire holds hundreds of thousands of clones, with 96% as singletons. Sequencing used naive CD8+ T cells sorted from blood. These receptors came from a man younger than 40 in good health.

This chain connects TRBV27 to TRBJ2-4, with TRBD2 as a possible D gene (6 bases). The V end was cut by 4 bases, the J end by 1 base, with 14 bases between. CDR1 is MNHEY, CDR2 SMNVEV, per germline (reference sequence). The CDR3 is 16 residues long. Written as DNA, the CDR3 is TGTGCCAGCAGTTCGCTCTCCGGAGGGGCCAAAAACATTCAGTACTTC. It specifies CASSSLSGGAKNIQYF.

This chain links TRBV9 with TRBJ2-3; 7 nucleotides align to TRBD2. The germline V gene has CDR1 SGDLS and CDR2 YYNGEE. The CDR3 length is 21 residues. With 2 bases clipped from V and 0 bases from J, the junction kept 21 bases outside the gene matches. Written as DNA, the CDR3 is TGTGCCAGCAGCGTTCCCTATTGGCTAGCGGAGGGAGGGGCTAGCACAGATACGCAGTATTTT. It specifies CASSVPYWLAEGGASTDTQYF. The full variable domain, completed using reference TRBV9 and TRBJ2-3, is DSGVTQTPKHLITATGQRVTLRCSPRSGDLSVYWYQQSLDQGLQFLIQYYNGEERAKGNILERFSAQQFPDLHSELNLSSLELGDSALYFCASSVPYWLAEGGASTDTQYFGPGTRLTVL.

The rearrangement links TRBV30 to TRBJ2-7; 8 bases align to TRBD1. The CDR3 length is 13 residues. Losses at the gene ends were 5 bases for V and 6 bases for J; bases not matched to a gene: 9. Germline CDR1 and CDR2: GTSNPN and SVGIG (reference sequence). The CDR3 region is CAWSRDRSLEQYF. The CDR3 nucleotides read TGTGCCTGGTCCCGGGACAGGTCTCTCGAGCAGTACTTC.

This chain uses TRBV6-5 with TRBJ2-7; 10 nucleotides align to TRBD2. Germline V CDR1 and CDR2: MNHEY, SVGAGI. The trim removed 5 bases at V and 6 bases at J, leaving 10 bases unmatched. The CDR3 contains 15 residues. The CDR3 sequence is CASSTLAGESPEQYF. The CDR3 DNA follows: TGTGCCAGCAGTACCCTAGCGGGAGAATCCCCCGAGCAGTACTTC.

In DNA, the CDR3 is TGTGCCATCAGTGACTCTGCCTCGGCAAGCCTTGGCTACACCTTC. Protein product: CAISDSASASLGYTF. The chain recombines TRBV10-3 with TRBJ1-2; no firm D call. The CDR3 consists of 15 residues. The V and J ends lost 3 bases and 7 bases respectively, with 18 bases between them. Looked up from germline, CDR1 is ENHRY and CDR2 is SYGVKD.

V is TRBV29-1 and J is TRBJ2-2, with a possible D match to TRBD2 (5 bases). This CDR3 region has 12 residues. The germline V gene has CDR1 SQVTM and CDR2 ANQGSEA. V was trimmed by 5 bases and J by 8 bases, leaving 12 bases between them. In DNA form, the CDR3 reads TGCAGCGTTAAGAGGGCTGGTGGGGAGCTGTTTTTT. Translation: CSVKRAGGELFF.

V usage is TRBV29-1 and J usage is TRBJ2-7; possibly TRBD2 for D (6 bases). This CDR3 comprises 13 residues. Germline V CDR1 and CDR2: SQVTM, ANQGSEA. Trimming took 4 bases from V and 0 from J, leaving 10 bases between them. The CDR3 protein is CSVVRRDSYEQYF. The CDR3 coding sequence is TGCAGCGTTGTGAGGCGGGACTCCTACGAGCAGTACTTC.

The chain links TRBV5-5 to TRBJ2-7, with D uncertain. The CDR3 spans 13 residues. In germline, CDR1 is SGHKS, CDR2 YYEKEE (reference sequence). Trimming took 1 base from V and 3 from J, leaving 8 bases between them. CDR3 sequence: CASSLRPNYEQYF. The CDR3 DNA follows: TGTGCCAGCAGCTTGCGTCCAAACTACGAGCAGTACTTC.

This clone was seen once. Additional DNA sequences in this sample encode the identical CDR3. Here the CDR3 DNA reads TGTGCCAGCAGTCTGACGGGTGGGTTGGGCGAGCAGTACTTC. It is translated as CASSLTGGLGEQYF. This sequence joins TRBV27 and TRBJ2-7; the D is unclear. Germline V CDR1 and CDR2: MNHEY, SMNVEV (reference sequence). The ends were cut back, 5 bases at V and 6 bases at J, with 17 bases in the middle. This CDR3 spans 14 amino acids.

This chain connects TRBV28 to TRBJ2-7; TRBD2 matches at 7 bases. The CDR3 has 15 amino acids. Germline CDR1 MDHEN, CDR2 SYDVKM. With 8 bases clipped from V and 5 bases from J, the junction kept 15 bases outside the gene matches. Here the CDR3 DNA reads TGTGCCAGCGGACTGATCGCGGGAGTCCGCCACGAGCAGTACTTC. Translated: CASGLIAGVRHEQYF.

Concerning this clone itself: At the DNA level, this CDR3 is encoded by other sequences in the same sample as well. The J gene is TRBJ2-7, the V gene TRBV11-2; D is ambiguous. The CDR3 sequence is 13 residues long. Germline lookup yields CDR1 SGHAT and CDR2 FQNNGV. Trimming left V 4 bases short and J 0 bases short, with 7 bases between. As DNA, the CDR3 is TGTGCCAGCAGCTCCACAGTCTCCTACGAGCAGTACTTC. The encoded protein is CASSSTVSYEQYF.

The chain is built from TRBV29-1 and TRBJ1-3; 9 nucleotides align to TRBD1. The CDR3 contains 15 residues. The germline gives CDR1 SQVTM, CDR2 ANQGSEA. The trim removed 6 bases at V and 5 bases at J, leaving 11 bases unmatched. The CDR3 loop is CSVESGQGYRNTIYF. DNA of the CDR3: TGCAGCGTCGAAAGCGGACAGGGGTATAGAAACACCATATATTTT.